This T cell receptor beta chain was observed in a study of T-cell reconstitution after alpha-beta-depleted transplantation in children. Study-wide results and limits: The main origin of T-cell counts and diversity one year after transplant was newly produced T cells.

This CDR3 has 11 residues. CDR1 and CDR2 (germline): SQVTM, ANQGSEA. The germline V and J ends were trimmed by 5 bases and 3 bases, with 8 bases remaining between them. This clonotype was seen many times. Antigen specificity is unknown. The TCRbeta library incorporated unique molecular identifiers. TCRdb recomputed calls from the PCR reads with MiXCR, one row per CDR3 protein. The top ten hold around 15% of the sample, which has approximately 520,000 distinct CDR3 sequences, roughly 11% seen once. This sequence was found in a female patient aged 2-9 years who had a stem cell transplant for aplastic anemia, so the T cells may come from the graft donor. The V and J genes are TRBV29-1 and TRBJ2-7; D not certain. Sequences were derived from PBMCs, mostly from graft donor cells, sampled 180 days after TCRalphabeta/CD19-depleted stem cell transplant. The CDR3 here is CSVFRSYEQYF. The CDR3 DNA reads as TGCAGCGTTTTTCGAAGCTACGAGCAGTACTTC.